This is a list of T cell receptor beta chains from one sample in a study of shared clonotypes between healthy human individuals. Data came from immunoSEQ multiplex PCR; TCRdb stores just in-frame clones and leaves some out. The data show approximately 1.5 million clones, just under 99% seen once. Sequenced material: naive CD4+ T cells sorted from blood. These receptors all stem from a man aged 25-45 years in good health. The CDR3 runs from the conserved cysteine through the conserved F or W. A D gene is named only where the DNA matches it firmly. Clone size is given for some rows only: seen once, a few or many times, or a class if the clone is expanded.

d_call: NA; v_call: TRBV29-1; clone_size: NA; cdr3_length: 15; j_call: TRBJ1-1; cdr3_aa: CSTGGEPGIPLGAFF; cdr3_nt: TGCAGCACCGGGGGGGAGCCAGGGATCCCATTGGGAGCTTTCTTT
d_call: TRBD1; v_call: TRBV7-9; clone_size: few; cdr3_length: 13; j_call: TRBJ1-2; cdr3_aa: CASSPGTGYGYTF; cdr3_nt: TGTGCCAGCAGCCCCGGGACAGGGTACGGCTACACCTTC
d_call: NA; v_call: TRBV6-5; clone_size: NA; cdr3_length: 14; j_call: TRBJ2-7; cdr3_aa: CASSSQVLGYEQYF; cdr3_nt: TGTGCCAGCAGTTCACAGGTGCTTGGCTACGAGCAGTACTTC
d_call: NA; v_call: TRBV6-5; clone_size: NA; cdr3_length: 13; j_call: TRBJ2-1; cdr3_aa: CASMQDLYNEQFF; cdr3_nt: TGTGCCAGCATGCAGGATTTATACAATGAGCAGTTCTTC
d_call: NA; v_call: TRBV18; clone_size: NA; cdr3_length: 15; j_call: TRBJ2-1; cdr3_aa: CASSPETASPNEQFF; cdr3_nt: TGTGCCAGCTCACCGGAGACTGCCTCGCCCAATGAGCAGTTCTTC
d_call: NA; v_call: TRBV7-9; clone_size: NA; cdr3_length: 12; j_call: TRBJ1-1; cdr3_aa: CASSFGDTDAFF; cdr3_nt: TGTGCCAGCAGCTTTGGGGACACAGACGCTTTCTTT
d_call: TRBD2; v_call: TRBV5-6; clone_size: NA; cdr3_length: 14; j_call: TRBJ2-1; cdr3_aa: CASSLLAATPEQFF; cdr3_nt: TGTGCCAGCAGCTTACTAGCGGCGACCCCTGAGCAGTTCTTC
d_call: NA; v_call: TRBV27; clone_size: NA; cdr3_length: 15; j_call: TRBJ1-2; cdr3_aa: CASSLGTVRGYGYTF; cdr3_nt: TGTGCCAGCAGTTTAGGCACCGTCAGGGGCTATGGCTACACCTTC
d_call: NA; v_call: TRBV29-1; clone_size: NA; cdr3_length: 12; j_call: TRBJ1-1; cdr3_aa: CSVAGSHTEAFF; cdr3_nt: TGCAGCGTTGCGGGCAGCCACACTGAAGCTTTCTTT
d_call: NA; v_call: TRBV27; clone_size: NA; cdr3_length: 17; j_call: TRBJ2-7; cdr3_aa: CASRVSGKAIDFFEQYF; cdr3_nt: TGTGCCAGCAGAGTGAGCGGAAAAGCGATTGACTTCTTCGAGCAGTACTTC
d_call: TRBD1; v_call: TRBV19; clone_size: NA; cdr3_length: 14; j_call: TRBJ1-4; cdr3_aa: CASSRTGFNEKLFF; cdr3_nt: TGTGCCAGTAGTCGGACAGGCTTTAATGAAAAACTGTTTTTT
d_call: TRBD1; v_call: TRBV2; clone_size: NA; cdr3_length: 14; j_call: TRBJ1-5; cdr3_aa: CASSSQGVNQPQHF; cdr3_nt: TGTGCCAGCAGTTCACAGGGGGTCAATCAGCCCCAGCATTTT
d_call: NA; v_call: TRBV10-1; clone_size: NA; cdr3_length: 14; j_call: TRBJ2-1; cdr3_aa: CASSDWGHLNEQFF; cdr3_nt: TGCGCCAGCAGTGATTGGGGGCACCTCAATGAGCAGTTCTTC
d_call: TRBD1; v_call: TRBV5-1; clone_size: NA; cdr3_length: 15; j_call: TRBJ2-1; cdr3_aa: CASSRDRGSYNEQFF; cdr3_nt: TGCGCCAGCAGCCGAGACAGGGGGTCCTACAATGAGCAGTTCTTC
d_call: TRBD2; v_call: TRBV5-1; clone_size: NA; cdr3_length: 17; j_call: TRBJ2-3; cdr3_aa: CASSWRGGAGNQDTQYF; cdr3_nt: TGCGCCAGCAGCTGGAGGGGTGGAGCGGGGAATCAAGATACGCAGTATTTT
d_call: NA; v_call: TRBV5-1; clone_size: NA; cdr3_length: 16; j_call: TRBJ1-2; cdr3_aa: CASSPDSLESFYGYTF; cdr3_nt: TGCGCCAGCAGCCCCGACAGTCTGGAGTCCTTTTATGGCTACACCTTC
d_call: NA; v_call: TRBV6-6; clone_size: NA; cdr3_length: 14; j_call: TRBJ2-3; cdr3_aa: CASSYLVNSDTQYF; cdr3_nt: TGTGCCAGCAGTTATTTAGTCAACTCAGATACGCAGTATTTT
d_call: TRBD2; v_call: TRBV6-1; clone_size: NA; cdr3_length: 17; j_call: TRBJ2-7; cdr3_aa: CASSEALVAGGFAEQYF; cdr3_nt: TGTGCCAGCAGTGAAGCGCTCGTAGCGGGAGGATTTGCCGAGCAGTACTTC
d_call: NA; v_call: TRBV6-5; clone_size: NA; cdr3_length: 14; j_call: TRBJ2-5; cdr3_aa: CASSRDTIQATQYF; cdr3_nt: TGTGCCAGCAGCAGGGACACCATCCAGGCGACCCAGTACTTC
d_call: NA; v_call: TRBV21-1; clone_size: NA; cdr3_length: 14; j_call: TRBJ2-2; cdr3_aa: CASQGRLGTGELFF; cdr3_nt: TGTGCCAGCCAAGGGCGATTGGGCACCGGGGAGCTGTTTTTT
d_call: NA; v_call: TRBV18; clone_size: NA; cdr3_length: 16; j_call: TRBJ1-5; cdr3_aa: CASSPLGSGYNQPQHF; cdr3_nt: TGTGCCAGCTCACCACTCGGGTCAGGCTACAATCAGCCCCAGCATTTT
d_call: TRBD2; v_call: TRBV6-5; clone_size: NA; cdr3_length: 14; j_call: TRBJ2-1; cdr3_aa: CASKREAAYNEQFF; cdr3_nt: TGTGCCAGCAAGCGGGAGGCGGCGTACAATGAGCAGTTCTTC
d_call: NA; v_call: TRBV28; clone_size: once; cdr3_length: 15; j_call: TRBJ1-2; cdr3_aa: CASSLTGTPDYGYTF; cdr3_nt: TGTGCCAGCAGTTTAACCGGGACACCAGACTATGGCTACACCTTC
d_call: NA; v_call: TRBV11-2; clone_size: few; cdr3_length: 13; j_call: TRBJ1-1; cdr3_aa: CASSSGVSTEAFF; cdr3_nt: TGTGCCAGCAGCTCAGGGGTGAGCACTGAAGCTTTCTTT
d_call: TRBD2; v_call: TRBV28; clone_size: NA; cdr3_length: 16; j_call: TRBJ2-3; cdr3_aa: CASSFGTGLPTDTQYF; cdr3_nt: TGTGCCAGCAGTTTCGGAACGGGACTACCCACAGATACGCAGTATTTT
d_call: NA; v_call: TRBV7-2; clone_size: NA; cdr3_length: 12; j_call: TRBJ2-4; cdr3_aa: CASSLVWGKQYF; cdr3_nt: TGTGCCAGCAGCTTAGTATGGGGCAAACAGTACTTC
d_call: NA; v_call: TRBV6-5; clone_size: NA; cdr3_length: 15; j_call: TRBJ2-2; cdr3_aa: CASSYSIINTGELFF; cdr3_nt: TGTGCCAGCAGTTACTCCATCATAAACACCGGGGAGCTGTTTTTT
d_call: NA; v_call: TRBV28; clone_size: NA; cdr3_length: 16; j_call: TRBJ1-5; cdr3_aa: CASSTQTGTSNQPQHF; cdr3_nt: TGTGCCAGCAGCACCCAAACAGGGACTAGCAATCAGCCCCAGCATTTT
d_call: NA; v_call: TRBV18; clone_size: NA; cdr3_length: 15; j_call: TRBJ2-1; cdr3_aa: CASSPQDGPYNEQFF; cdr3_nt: TGTGCCAGCTCACCACAGGACGGCCCCTACAATGAGCAGTTCTTC